Listed below are T cell receptor beta chains from one sample, sequenced in a study of shared clonotypes between healthy human individuals. This table comes from immunoSEQ multiplex PCR, and its TCRdb copy is limited to in-frame clones, with some not included. The sample has more than 2 million clones, about 94% seen once. The sample comprised naive CD8+ T cells sorted from blood. These receptors were collected from a man younger than 35 in good health. CDR3s include the opening cysteine and the closing phenylalanine or tryptophan. The D gene is left open where the match is weak. Clone size is shown for a subset of rows, as once, few, many or a class of expanded clone.

TRBV7-8	-	-	14	TRBJ2-1	TGTGCCAGCAGGGGAGAGGACTCCTACAATGAGCAGTTCTTC	CASRGEDSYNEQFF
TRBV4-1	-	-	15	TRBJ1-2	TGCGCCAGCAGCCAAGAAGAGGGCGACCACTATGGCTACACCTTC	CASSQEEGDHYGYTF
TRBV5-6	-	-	14	TRBJ2-3	TGTGCCAGCAGCATACTTAGTAGCACAGATACGCAGTATTTT	CASSILSSTDTQYF
TRBV27	-	-	11	TRBJ1-1	TGTGCCAGCAGAGGGGAGGCTGAAGCTTTCTTT	CASRGEAEAFF
TRBV5-1	-	-	13	TRBJ2-1	TGCGCCAGCAGGATGGTGGAGAGATATGAGCAGTTCTTC	CASRMVERYEQFF
TRBV6-1	-	TRBD2	12	TRBJ2-1	TGTGCCAGCAGTGACGGGAGGAATGAGCAGTTCTTC	CASSDGRNEQFF
TRBV10-3	-	-	15	TRBJ2-2	TGTGCCATCAGTGAAGACGGGACGAACACCGGGGAGCTGTTTTTT	CAISEDGTNTGELFF
TRBV6-5	-	TRBD2	15	TRBJ2-1	TGTGCCAGCAGCCTGGCGGGGGGCGTTTACAATGAGCAGTTCTTC	CASSLAGGVYNEQFF
TRBV5-6	-	-	13	TRBJ2-1	TGTGCCAGTGCGCAGAGCTCCTACAATGAGCAGTTCTTC	CASAQSSYNEQFF
TRBV2	-	-	19	TRBJ2-5	TGTGCCAGCAGTTCACGCAAAACGACAGGTGGACCTAACCAAGAGACCCAGTACTTC	CASSSRKTTGGPNQETQYF
TRBV15	-	-	12	TRBJ1-1	TGTGCCACCAGCCAAGTCAACACTGAAGCTTTCTTT	CATSQVNTEAFF
TRBV7-9	-	TRBD1	16	TRBJ1-1	TGTGCCAGCATCCCTAGACAGGGAGAGCGAGTTACTGAAGCTTTCTTT	CASIPRQGERVTEAFF
TRBV7-5	few	-	8	TRBJ1-2	TGTGCCAGAAGGGCCCACACCTTC	CARRAHTF
TRBV7-8	-	-	12	TRBJ2-2	TGTGCCAGCAACGACTACACCGGGGAGCTGTTTTTT	CASNDYTGELFF
TRBV2	-	TRBD1	15	TRBJ1-1	TGTGCCAGCCTTGACAGGGTTTTTGGGAACACTGAAGCTTTCTTT	CASLDRVFGNTEAFF
TRBV13	-	-	14	TRBJ1-2	TGTGCCAGCAGCCGAAAGGATCGGAACTATGGCTACACCTTC	CASSRKDRNYGYTF
TRBV4-1	-	-	15	TRBJ2-7	TGCGCCAGCAGCCAAAAGGTCGCATTGTCCTACGAGCAGTACTTC	CASSQKVALSYEQYF
TRBV10-3	-	-	13	TRBJ1-2	TGTGCCATCAGTGAGTCGTCAGGGAATGGCTACACCTTC	CAISESSGNGYTF
TRBV30	-	-	12	TRBJ2-7	TGTGCCTGGAACTTGGGTAACTACGAGCAGTACTTC	CAWNLGNYEQYF
TRBV5-8	-	-	11	TRBJ1-5	TGTGCCAGCAGCGGGACCCAGCCCCAGCATTTT	CASSGTQPQHF
TRBV19	-	-	16	TRBJ2-1	TGTGCCAGTAGTATCGAACTACTGAGCTCCTACAATGAGCAGTTCTTC	CASSIELLSSYNEQFF
TRBV13	-	-	16	TRBJ2-5	TGTGCCAGCAGCCGAACAGGGGAGGGCACCCAAGAGACCCAGTACTTC	CASSRTGEGTQETQYF
TRBV29-1	once	-	14	TRBJ1-1	TGCAGCGTTGACTTGCGGGGCTCGGGGACTGAAGCTTTCTTT	CSVDLRGSGTEAFF
TRBV11-2	-	-	14	TRBJ2-7	TGTGCCAGCAGCCAGGGGTACGAAGGCTACGAGCAGTACTTC	CASSQGYEGYEQYF
TRBV28	-	-	17	TRBJ2-7	TGTGCCAGCAGCCCGACCCATTCAGGGGTTTTCGGCATCGAGCAGTACTTC	CASSPTHSGVFGIEQYF
TRBV27	-	TRBD1	14	TRBJ2-7	TGTGCCAGCAGTTTAAGGACAGGGGTGATCGAGCAGTACTTC	CASSLRTGVIEQYF
TRBV27	-	-	13	TRBJ2-5	TGTGCCAGCAGTTTGTCAGGGCAAGAGACCCAGTACTTC	CASSLSGQETQYF
TRBV4-1	once	-	14	TRBJ2-1	TGCGCCAGCAGCCAAGCGGGGTCGGGATGGGAGCAGTTCTTC	CASSQAGSGWEQFF
TRBV27	-	-	17	TRBJ1-1	TGTGCCAGCAGTGGGGACTTGGGGCCTAGCATGAACACTGAAGCTTTCTTT	CASSGDLGPSMNTEAFF
TRBV2	-	-	12	TRBJ2-1	TGTGCCAGCAGTGGACAGGACAATGAGCAGTTCTTC	CASSGQDNEQFF
TRBV5-8	-	-	12	TRBJ2-1	TGTGCCAGCGGGGGCTCCTACAATGAGCAGTTCTTC	CASGGSYNEQFF
TRBV29-1	-	-	13	TRBJ2-7	TGCAGCGTTGAAGATGATTGGGGGGCAGGGAGGTACTTC	CSVEDDWGAGRYF
TRBV27	-	TRBD1	16	TRBJ2-7	TGTGCCAGCAGTTTATTATTGGGACAGGGCCCCTACGAGCAGTACTTC	CASSLLLGQGPYEQYF
TRBV2	-	-	16	TRBJ1-1	TGTGCCAGCAGCTACGGGACGGGCGAGATGAACACTGAAGCTTTCTTT	CASSYGTGEMNTEAFF
TRBV4-1	-	-	13	TRBJ1-4	TGCGCCAGCAGCCTTCCTTCTGTGGAAAAACTGTTTTTT	CASSLPSVEKLFF
TRBV7-9	-	TRBD2	17	TRBJ2-2	TGTGCCAGCAGCCAATCACTAGCGGGGCTAAACACCGGGGAGCTGTTTTTT	CASSQSLAGLNTGELFF
TRBV4-3	once	TRBD2	14	TRBJ2-1	TGCGCCAGCAGCCAAGAACTAGCGATCGATGAGCAGTTCTTC	CASSQELAIDEQFF
TRBV9	-	-	12	TRBJ1-1	TGTGCCAGCAGCGACGGGGGCACTGAAGCTTTCTTT	CASSDGGTEAFF
TRBV27	-	TRBD1	13	TRBJ2-2	TGTGCCAGTGCACAGGGGGGCACCGGGGAGCTGTTTTTT	CASAQGGTGELFF